This TCR beta chain is drawn from a study of blood T cell repertoires in COVID-19. Profiled with immunoSEQ multiplex PCR; TCRdb holds only in-frame clones, not every one. The sample lists approximately 400,000 clones; more than 85% were seen once. V was clipped by 4 bases and J by 2 bases, with 8 bases between them. This CDR3 comprises 13 residues. In germline, CDR1 is MNHEY, CDR2 SVGAGI. In its sample, this clone was seen many times. This sequence originates from a woman in her thirties or forties who had been exposed to COVID-19. The sequenced sample was PBMCs or T cells enriched from blood (not recorded which). The chain is built from TRBV6-5 and TRBJ1-2; a weak D match, TRBD1 (5 bases). The CDR3 nucleotides are TGTGCCAGCAGTTTTTACAGGAACTATGGCTACACCTTC. Amino acid sequence: CASSFYRNYGYTF.